This TCR beta chain was recorded in a study of T cells in Graves' hyperthyroidism and ophthalmopathy. Study-level points and caveats: Blood also showed most of the thyroid clonotypes that were expanded above 0.001. Patients with ophthalmopathy were separated from those with stable hyperthyroidism by a 13 V-J model.

This clonotype was picked up a small number of times. Its specificity is not known. The authors took PBMCs from 10 ml fresh peripheral blood. Amplification of TCR beta CDR3 regions was performed using RNA transcripts as template. The primer set for the first-round RT-PCR of the TCR CDR3 was HTBI. TCRdb reanalysed the multiplex PCR reads using MiXCR and keeps one entry per CDR3 protein. The sample consists of 500,000 or so distinct CDR3 sequences, roughly 18% of them appearing once. V shed 3 bases, J shed 4 bases, and the junction held 11 bases outside the gene matches. Germline CDR1 and CDR2: MGHRA and YSYEKL. This CDR3 contains 17 residues.

The chain links TRBV4-1 to TRBJ2-7, with 11 bases matching TRBD2. The sequenced sample consisted of blood. This clonotype was sampled from a woman aged 18-30 years with Graves' ophthalmopathy. CDR3: CASSQVLLAGGKYEQYF. CDR3 bases: TGCGCCAGCAGCCAGGTCCTTTTAGCGGGAGGGAAGTACGAGCAGTACTTC.